A selection of T cell receptor beta chains follows, all from one sample in a study of liver allograft versus peripheral blood T cells. TCRdb used MiXCR to reprocess the reads, holding one entry per CDR3 protein. This table has about 2,500 distinct CDR3 sequences, roughly 15% appearing once. The receptors come from a human patient who had a liver transplant. Some T cells may be supplied by the graft donor. The CDR3 runs from the conserved cysteine through the conserved F or W. The order of the fields is V gene, J gene, CDR3 protein.

>TRBV6-2/TRBV6-3|TRBJ1-1
CASSPRFGRTGTEAFF
>TRBV5-6|TRBJ1-6
CASSLGDGRNSPLHF
>TRBV19|TRBJ1-5
CASSWDGNQPQHF
>TRBV5-6|TRBJ2-2
CASSLVQGDTGELFF
>TRBV19|TRBJ2-5
CASSGAGLETQYF
>TRBV11-2|TRBJ1-1
CASLLDFGTEAFF
>TRBV6-5|TRBJ1-2
CASSYSAGNYGYTF
>TRBV28|TRBJ1-5
CASSLSQVNQPQHF
>TRBV25-1|TRBJ2-7
CASSDSGSEQYF
>TRBV20-1|TRBJ2-6
CSAWNPGANVLTF
>TRBV19|TRBJ2-2
CASSIETGELFF
>TRBV20-1|TRBJ2-7
CSARDTGHEQYF
>TRBV5-5|TRBJ1-2
CASSSSRGVDYGYTF
>TRBV5-6|TRBJ1-4
CASSLAAREEMFF
>TRBV19|TRBJ2-5
CASSMGQETQYF
>TRBV20-1|TRBJ1-1
CSARGQTGAEAFF
>TRBV9|TRBJ2-1
CASRGLLDNEQFF
>TRBV9|TRBJ1-2
CASSGGGGLEGYTF
>TRBV19|TRBJ2-2
CASTDGANTGELFF
>TRBV15|TRBJ2-3
CATSNQWNQDTDTQYF
>TRBV18|TRBJ2-7
CASSPPVGSYEQYF
>TRBV7-9|TRBJ1-2
CASSLGTDGYTF
>TRBV18|TRBJ1-1
CASSFSDFEAFF
>TRBV24-1|TRBJ1-2
CATSDLSGTAYGYTF
>TRBV27|TRBJ1-2
CASSPGTGWGYTF
>TRBV5-4|TRBJ1-1
CAFRTFLGAFF
>TRBV6-6|TRBJ1-2
CASSPGQVDGYTF
>TRBV2|TRBJ2-2
CASSDTAGYTGELFF
>TRBV24-1|TRBJ2-5
CATSDFWGTQYF
>TRBV6-1|TRBJ1-5
CASSEGGFRGQPQHF
>TRBV12-3/TRBV12-4|TRBJ1-1
CASNPGPGTEAFF
>TRBV7-9|TRBJ2-2
CASSPLEDWGELFF
>TRBV25-1|TRBJ1-1
CASSERATEAFF
>TRBV24-1|TRBJ2-1
CATSAGLEQFF
>TRBV13|TRBJ2-1
CASSLGGGEVVQFF
>TRBV5-4|TRBJ1-4
CASSPTVSTNEKLFF
>TRBV6-1|TRBJ1-2
CASSEAGRGQGYTF
>TRBV4-2|TRBJ1-2
CASSQEDSDPNYGYTF
>TRBV29-1|TRBJ2-2
CSVVDGNTGELFF
>TRBV6-2/TRBV6-3|TRBJ2-1
CASSHRAIAGPNNEQFF
>TRBV27|TRBJ1-4
CASSTRPLSYEKLFF
>TRBV12-3/TRBV12-4|TRBJ2-7
CASSLGGRYEQYF
>TRBV11-2|TRBJ1-2
CASTFLSGYTF
>TRBV19|TRBJ2-6
CASRGTGNSGANVLTF
>TRBV9|TRBJ2-1
CASSVGGSAHNEQFF
>TRBV10-2|TRBJ1-1
CASRGGRFAEAFF
>TRBV6-5|TRBJ1-1
CASSFGVGGETEAFF
>TRBV12-3/TRBV12-4|TRBJ1-1
CASSSGAEAFF
>TRBV20-1|TRBJ1-1
CSARGPGRDEAFF
>TRBV15|TRBJ2-1
CATSRHLQGGSYNEQFF
>TRBV9|TRBJ1-1
CASSVSPKGHLNTEAFF
>TRBV27|TRBJ1-6
CASSFGGNSPLHF
>TRBV20-1|TRBJ1-1
CSAFPRYTEAFF